This TCR beta chain was obtained from a study of blood T cell repertoires in COVID-19. On the study more broadly: From T cells, B-cell-depleted T cells, or PBMCs came the material, which was cDNA or gDNA.

Germline V lookup: CDR1 LNHDA, CDR2 SQIVND (reference sequence). The V end was cut by 7 bases, the J end by 4 bases, with 13 bases between. This CDR3 has 14 amino acids. The study drew participants aged about 18 to 89 years from around 24 US areas. Assay used: immunoSEQ multiplex PCR; TCRdb lists only in-frame clones, some missing. In the table there are over 200,000 clones, 70% to 90% of which are singletons. This chain links TRBV19 with TRBJ1-4; possibly TRBD1 for D (5 bases). The receptor was isolated from a woman between 40 and 55 years old with acute COVID-19. The sample was PBMCs or T cells enriched from blood (not recorded which). The CDR3 DNA follows: TGTGCCAGTACCGTGTCAGGGTATAATGAAAAACTGTTTTTT. It translates to CASTVSGYNEKLFF.